The clone carrying this T cell receptor (beta chain) was counted many times. This CDR3 is built from 14 residues. Trimming pared 5 bases from V and 6 bases from J, leaving 11 bases between. This sample is drawn from a study of CD8+CD57+ T cells in acquired aplastic anemia. TCR beta VDJ and CDR3 profiles were obtained from a genomic DNA template. TCRdb reprocessed the reads with MiXCR, giving one entry per CDR3 protein. The sample lists about 130,000 distinct CDR3 sequences; 48% were seen once. The chain couples TRBV12-3 or TRBV12-4 to TRBJ1-6, with D maybe TRBD1 (5 bases). The sequenced sample consisted of sorted CD4+, CD8+, or CD8+CD57+ T cells (not recorded which) from PBMCs. The clonotype comes from a human donor in good health, serving as a control. Here the CDR3 reads CASSVTGPNSPLHF. CDR3 DNA: TGTGCCAGCAGTGTTACAGGTCCTAATTCACCCCTCCACTTT.